The 18 T cell receptor beta chains given below trace back to one sample, sequenced in a study of T cell changes during pregnancy in multiple sclerosis. Measured with immunoSEQ multiplex PCR; TCRdb has only the in-frame clones, and not every one. The sample has about 77,000 clones; 70% to 90% are singletons. This sample comprised peripheral blood, obtained before pregnancy. These receptors were obtained from a female donor with multiple sclerosis, enrolled in a pregnancy study.

The V call is TRBV6-6, the J call TRBJ1-6; TRBD1 agrees at 9 bases. V lost 5 bases and J lost 8; bases outside the gene matches: 10. The CDR3 extends over 16 amino acids. Germline V gives CDR1 MNHNY, CDR2 SVGAGI (reference sequence). The CDR3, as DNA: TGTGCCAGCAGTCTCCGAGCCGGGACAGGGCATTCACCCCTCCACTTT. It translates to CASSLRAGTGHSPLHF.

In DNA, the CDR3 is TGTGCCAGCAGCGTATCTAGCGGGGGGATCTACGAGCAGTACTTC. This gives the protein CASSVSSGGIYEQYF. This chain uses TRBV9 with TRBJ2-7; 11 bases match TRBD2. The J segment lost 3 bases and the V segment lost 1 base, leaving 3 bases of the junction unmatched. Germline V gives CDR1 SGDLS, CDR2 YYNGEE. CDR3 size: 15 residues. The entire variable domain, with the rest obtained from reference TRBV9 and TRBJ2-7, is as follows: DSGVTQTPKHLITATGQRVTLRCSPRSGDLSVYWYQQSLDQGLQFLIQYYNGEERAKGNILERFSAQQFPDLHSELNLSSLELGDSALYFCASSVSSGGIYEQYFGPGTRLTVT.

DNA of the CDR3: TGTGCCAGCAGCTTACAGGGGGGGCCCTACGAGCAGTACTTC. It specifies CASSLQGGPYEQYF. The chain recombines TRBV5-4 with TRBJ2-7; TRBD1 is a possible D gene (8 bases). This CDR3 comprises 14 residues. The germline V and J ends were trimmed by 2 bases and 2 bases, with 11 bases remaining between them. Per germline, CDR1 SGHNT and CDR2 YYREEE (reference sequence).

Only one count was recorded for this clone. The chain carries TRBV9 and TRBJ1-2; 7 bases match TRBD1. Germline lookup yields CDR1 SGDLS and CDR2 YYNGEE. V dropped 0 bases and J dropped 4; count of bases not matched to a gene: 6. CDR3 length: 15 residues. CDR3 region: CASSVGGRGIYGYTF. Written as DNA, the CDR3 is TGTGCCAGCAGCGTAGGGGGCAGGGGGATCTATGGCTACACCTTC.

The rearrangement uses TRBV27 and TRBJ1-5, with TRBD1 identical over 7 bases. There are 14 residues in the CDR3. The trim removed 1 base at V and 7 bases at J, leaving 4 bases unmatched. Germline lookup yields CDR1 MNHEY and CDR2 SMNVEV (reference sequence). The CDR3 reads CASSLLGTDQPQHF. CDR3 nucleotide sequence: TGTGCCAGCAGTTTATTAGGGACAGACCAGCCCCAGCATTTT.

The gene calls are TRBV5-1 and TRBJ1-2; D gene uncertain. Trimming cost V 1 base and J 3 bases, with 10 bases left between them. This CDR3 comprises 14 residues. The germline V gene has CDR1 SGHRS and CDR2 YFSETQ. The CDR3 DNA follows: TGCGCCAGCAGCTTGCTAGCCGGGGACTATGGCTACACCTTC. Amino acids: CASSLLAGDYGYTF.

This clone appeared a few times. The rearrangement uses TRBV7-9 and TRBJ1-2; a possible D gene is TRBD1 (5 bases). In germline, CDR1 is SEHNR, CDR2 FQNEAQ (reference sequence). Deletions cut 5 bases from V and 8 bases from J, with 18 bases between. The CDR3 is 14 residues long. The CDR3 sequence: CASSLLHEGAGYTF. The CDR3 nucleotides are TGTGCCAGCAGCCTTCTCCACGAAGGGGCCGGCTACACCTTC.

As for this clone: The CDR3 does not close with the conserved phenylalanine or tryptophan, likely indicating a read error. CDR3 bases: TGTGCCAGCAGTTTCGGGGACTCGAGAGGGAACTATGGCTACACCTCC. Translated, it gives CASSFGDSRGNYGYTS. J is TRBJ1-2 and V is TRBV28; D might be TRBD1 (5 bases). The ends were cut back, 3 bases at V and 2 bases at J, with 16 bases in the middle. Per the germline V gene, CDR1 is MDHEN and CDR2 is SYDVKM. The CDR3 has 16 amino acids.

The chain combines TRBV5-1 with TRBJ2-7; 8 bases align to TRBD1. The V gene end was trimmed by 3 bases and the J gene end by 7 bases; junction bases not matched to a gene: 12. This CDR3 has 15 amino acids. CDR1 and CDR2 from the germline V gene are SGHRS and YFSETQ. In nucleotides, the CDR3 is TGCGCCAGCAGCTCGGAACCAGGGGGCCTGACGGAGCAGTACTTC. Amino acid sequence: CASSSEPGGLTEQYF.

This clone was counted once. J is TRBJ1-4 and V is TRBV6-5; the match to TRBD1 covers 7 bases. V shed 5 bases and J 8 bases; nucleotides not matched to a gene: 8. The CDR3 spans 14 residues. Germline V gene sequence: CDR1 MNHEY, CDR2 SVGAGI. The CDR3 DNA follows: TGTGCCAGCAGTGGGACAGCGGTTCGAGAAAAACTGTTTTTT. Translating it yields CASSGTAVREKLFF.

This clone was recorded only once. This chain uses TRBV6-5 with TRBJ1-1, with 10 bases that match TRBD1. The CDR3 runs to 15 residues. The V gene end was trimmed by 6 bases and the J gene end by 6 bases; junction bases not matched to a gene: 10. Germline lookup yields CDR1 MNHEY and CDR2 SVGAGI. This chain's CDR3 is CASRDPGQGRSEAFF. The DNA of the CDR3 is TGTGCCAGCAGGGACCCGGGACAGGGGAGGTCTGAAGCTTTCTTT.

This clone was detected only once. The chain is built from TRBV6-6 and TRBJ2-5; 7 bases are a match to TRBD1. Looked up from germline, CDR1 is MNHNY and CDR2 is SVGAGI (reference sequence). The CDR3 length is 14 residues. Trimming cost V 6 bases and J 5 bases; bases outside gene matches: 9. As DNA, the CDR3 is TGTGCCAGCAGAAAGACAGGGTTGGTGGAGACCCAGTACTTC. Protein: CASRKTGLVETQYF.

V is TRBV5-1 and J is TRBJ2-2, with 8 bases lining up with TRBD2. CDR3 length equals 16 residues. V shed 1 base and J 4 bases; nucleotides not matched to a gene: 6. Germline-derived CDR1 and CDR2 are SGHRS and YFSETQ. The CDR3 sequence: CASSLSGLGSTGELFF. The DNA of the CDR3 is TGCGCCAGCAGCTTGTCGGGACTAGGGAGCACCGGGGAGCTGTTTTTT.

The chain has TRBV2 and TRBJ2-1; TRBD2 aligns across 13 bases. The CDR3 is 13 amino acids. The trim removed 8 bases at V and 16 bases at J, leaving 11 bases unmatched. Germline values: CDR1 SNHLY, CDR2 FYNNEI. The CDR3 reads CASRTSGGTRGFF. CDR3 coding DNA: TGTGCCAGCCGGACTAGCGGGGGAACCCGGGGTTTCTTC.

V and J are TRBV11-2 and TRBJ2-3, with D perhaps TRBD2 (5 bases). Germline-derived CDR1 and CDR2 are SGHAT and FQNNGV. CDR3 length: 16 amino acids. V was shortened by 1 base and J by 2 bases, with 13 bases between the two germline ends. CDR3 amino acids: CASSLGPTGNTDTQYF. Here the CDR3 DNA reads TGTGCCAGCAGCTTAGGCCCCACGGGGAACACAGATACGCAGTATTTT. The variable domain in full, completed from reference TRBV11-2 and TRBJ2-3, reads EAGVAQSPRYKIIEKRQSVAFWCNPISGHATLYWYQQILGQGPKLLIQFQNNGVVDDSQLPKDRFSAERLKGVDSTLKIQPAKLEDSAVYLCASSLGPTGNTDTQYFGPGTRLTVL.

The chain has TRBV30 and TRBJ1-2; D unresolved. Germline V gene lookup returns CDR1 GTSNPN and CDR2 SVGIG (reference sequence). The V and J ends lost 1 base and 2 bases respectively, with 11 bases between them. This CDR3 spans 14 amino acids. In DNA, the CDR3 is TGTGCCTGGAGTGGCTACGGTTCAAACTATGGCTACACCTTC. Its translation is CAWSGYGSNYGYTF.

This chain links TRBV4-3 with TRBJ2-2; D possibly corresponds to TRBD1 (5 bases). V lost 1 base to trimming and J lost 1 base, with 13 bases between them. The CDR3 runs to 17 residues. In germline, CDR1 is LGHNA, CDR2 YSLEER. CDR3 sequence reads: CASSQAGFEENTGELFF. The CDR3, as DNA: TGCGCCAGCAGCCAAGCAGGGTTTGAGGAGAACACCGGGGAGCTGTTTTTT.

The chain uses TRBV11-3 and TRBJ2-3, with 7 bases identical to TRBD1. Germline V CDR1 and CDR2: SGHNT, YENEEA. V shed 2 bases and J 6 bases; nucleotides not matched to a gene: 5. The CDR3 totals 14 residues. The CDR3 here is CASSLSGTDDTQYF. In DNA form, the CDR3 reads TGTGCCAGCAGCTTAAGTGGGACAGATGATACGCAGTATTTT.